This TCR beta chain was identified in a study of cytomegalovirus exposure and HLA in healthy donors. Study results and limitations: Rare TCR sequences predominated, though certain public TCRs were found in many donors.

Notes on this clone: What it binds is not known.

After removal of 6 bases from V and 4 bases from J, the junction contained 10 bases not matched to a gene. Germline lookup yields CDR1 MDHEN and CDR2 SYDVKM. The length of the CDR3 is 15 residues. The assay was immunoSEQ multiplex PCR, and TCRdb's table has in-frame clones only and misses some. The table records about 160,000 clones, under 95% of them present only once. Sequencing was done on a sample of PBMCs. The sequence derives from a woman in her late teens or twenties in good health and CMV-seropositive. The J gene is TRBJ2-5, the V gene TRBV28, with 8 bases matching TRBD2. CDR3 sequence reads: CASRGSGIPAETQYF. In DNA, the CDR3 is TGTGCCAGCAGGGGTAGCGGGATACCGGCAGAGACCCAGTACTTC.